This TCR beta chain was captured in a study of CD8 T cells in Susac syndrome. TCR beta sequences were obtained from blood CD8+ and CD4+ T cells. Trimming pared 7 bases from V and 1 base from J, leaving 3 bases between. CDR1 and CDR2 (germline): MDHEN, SYDVKM. The CDR3 length is 11 residues. Roughly 0.5 to 1 ug RNA was reverse transcribed with random hexamers. Each CDR3 protein gets one entry after TCRdb re-called the immunoSEQ multiplex PCR reads with MiXCR. The table includes 120,000 to 150,000 distinct CDR3 sequences, 85% to 95% detected once. What was sequenced was CD8+ T cells from PBMCs. The sequence derives from a human donor in good health. The rearrangement joins TRBV28 to TRBJ2-3; no clear D gene. DNA for the CDR3: TGTGCCAGCACTCGCACAGATACGCAGTATTTT. This codes for CASTRTDTQYF.